These 29 T cell receptor beta chains originate from one sample sequenced in a study of OX40 agonist ivuxolimab in advanced cancers. The repertoire was sequenced with immunoSEQ multiplex PCR; TCRdb's copy has only in-frame clones and lacks some. The data contain nearly 25,000 clones, roughly 88% of them singletons. This material consisted of CD4+ or CD8+ T cells sorted from blood, taken in a trial of the OX40 agonist ivuxolimab. These receptors were collected from an adult with an advanced solid tumor such as melanoma, head and neck, liver or kidney cancer.

The chain has TRBV7-3 and TRBJ2-3, with D uncertain. V was clipped by 0 bases and J by 5 bases, with 3 bases between them. The CDR3 has 12 residues. CDR1 SGHTA and CDR2 FQGTGA come from the germline V gene. The CDR3 spells CASSLTGDTQYF. The CDR3 DNA reads TGTGCCAGCAGCTTAACGGGAGATACGCAGTATTTT.

The CDR3 sequence: CASSQTTSGRALGYYEQYF. In nucleotides, the CDR3 is TGTGCCAGCAGCCAAACCACTAGCGGGAGGGCCCTCGGGTACTACGAGCAGTACTTC. V gene TRBV4-2 combines with J gene TRBJ2-7; 13 positions agree with TRBD2. The CDR3 spans 19 residues. Germline CDR1 and CDR2: LGHNA and YNFKEQ. Trimming cost V 2 bases and J 3 bases; bases outside gene matches: 13.

The V and J genes are TRBV19 and TRBJ2-5; D gene unclear. This CDR3 region has 11 residues. V shed 5 bases and J shed 4 bases, with 5 bases lying between them. Germline CDR1 is LNHDA and CDR2 is SQIVND (reference sequence). The CDR3 sequence: CASSDRETQYF. CDR3 DNA sequence: TGTGCCAGTAGTGACCGAGAGACCCAGTACTTC. Variable domain in full (rest from reference TRBV19 and TRBJ2-5): DGGITQSPKYLFRKEGQNVTLSCEQNLNHDAMYWYRQDPGQGLRLIYYSQIVNDFQKGDIAEGYSVSREKKESFPLTVTSAQKNPTAFYLCASSDRETQYFGPGTRLLVL.

J is TRBJ2-5 and V is TRBV11-2; weak D call: TRBD1 (6 bases). This CDR3 region has 14 residues. Deletions cut 1 base from V and 5 bases from J, with 11 bases between. CDR1 SGHAT and CDR2 FQNNGV come from the germline V gene. CDR3 residues: CASSLVQGRETQYF. CDR3 in DNA: TGTGCCAGCAGCTTAGTACAGGGACGGGAGACCCAGTACTTC.

The chain combines TRBV18 with TRBJ2-7; D remains unclear. The CDR3 is 14 residues long. The germline V and J ends were trimmed by 2 bases and 3 bases, with 11 bases remaining between them. Germline V gene data show CDR1 as KGHSH and CDR2 as LQKENI. CDR3 sequence reads: CASSPSGIGYEQYF. The CDR3, as DNA: TGTGCCAGCTCACCAAGTGGTATCGGCTACGAGCAGTACTTC. Full variable domain (rest looked up from reference TRBV18 and TRBJ2-7): NAGVMQNPRHLVRRRGQEARLRCSPMKGHSHVYWYRQLPEEGLKFMVYLQKENIIDESGMPKERFSAEFPKEGPSILRIQQVVRGDSAAYFCASSPSGIGYEQYFGPGTRLTVT.

The chain uses TRBV4-3 and TRBJ1-5; D call uncertain. Looked up from germline, CDR1 is LGHNA and CDR2 is YSLEER. The CDR3 is 15 amino acids. Trimming shortened V by 0 bases and J by 6 bases, and 12 bases separated the two germline ends. The CDR3 spells CASSQEQNPRQPQHF. For the CDR3, the DNA is TGCGCCAGCAGCCAAGAGCAGAACCCCCGTCAGCCCCAGCATTTT.

The chain links TRBV10-2 to TRBJ2-2; 12 nucleotides align to TRBD2. The CDR3 totals 15 residues. Germline V CDR1 and CDR2: WSHSY, SAAADI. V gave up 5 bases and J gave up 5 bases; unmatched junction bases: 3. Written as DNA, the CDR3 is TGCGCCAGCAGTATAGGACTAGCGGGAACCGGGGAGCTGTTTTTT. Its protein product is CASSIGLAGTGELFF.

The chain employs TRBV6-1 and TRBJ2-5; D gene unclear. V was shortened by 2 bases and J by 5 bases, with 12 bases between the two germline ends. The CDR3 runs 14 residues. In germline, CDR1 is MNHNS, CDR2 SASEGT. CDR3 in amino acids: CASSESEGWETQYF. The CDR3 bases are TGTGCCAGCAGTGAATCGGAAGGGTGGGAGACCCAGTACTTC.

The chain uses TRBV28 and TRBJ1-5, with D perhaps TRBD1 (5 bases). With 8 bases removed from V and 4 bases from J, the gap between germline ends came to 27 bases. Germline CDR1 and CDR2: MDHEN and SYDVKM. CDR3 length: 18 residues. The CDR3 DNA follows: TGTGCCAGCTACCAACTCCCGGCTACACCGAACAGGAATCAGCCCCAGCATTTT. This gives the protein CASYQLPATPNRNQPQHF.

This clone was detected only once. This sequence joins TRBV13 and TRBJ2-5, with 9 bases that match TRBD1. This CDR3 is 14 amino acids long. V lost 6 bases, J lost 3 bases, and 5 bases stayed unmatched. The germline gives CDR1 PRHDT, CDR2 FYEKMQ (reference sequence). The CDR3 region is CASRRGQGKETQYF. Written as DNA, the CDR3 is TGTGCCAGCAGACGCGGACAGGGGAAAGAGACCCAGTACTTC.

The gene calls are TRBV25-1 and TRBJ2-3; D gene unclear. The length of the CDR3 is 13 residues. The V end lost 2 bases, the J end lost 6 bases, and 9 bases lay between the germline ends. Per germline, CDR1 MGHDK and CDR2 SYGVNS. Here the CDR3 DNA reads TGTGCCAGCAGTGAAGAGTGGGGTGATACGCAGTATTTT. The encoded protein is CASSEEWGDTQYF. The full variable domain, with the rest looked up from reference TRBV25-1 and TRBJ2-3, is EADIYQTPRYLVIGTGKKITLECSQTMGHDKMYWYQQDPGMELHLIHYSYGVNSTEKGDLSSESTVSRIRTEHFPLTLESARPSHTSQYLCASSEEWGDTQYFGPGTRLTVL.

This chain connects TRBV6-1 to TRBJ1-5, with 8 bases fitting TRBD1. Germline V gene sequence: CDR1 MNHNS, CDR2 SASEGT. V dropped 4 bases and J dropped 7; count of bases not matched to a gene: 3. This CDR3 has 13 amino acids. CDR3: CASSVQGVQPQHF. CDR3 DNA sequence: TGTGCCAGCAGTGTACAGGGGGTACAGCCCCAGCATTTT.

This sequence joins TRBV10-3 and TRBJ1-2, with D unclear. Per germline, CDR1 ENHRY and CDR2 SYGVKD. This CDR3 has 12 residues. Trimming took 3 bases from V and 7 from J, leaving 9 bases between them. CDR3 in amino acids: CAISDSQAGYTF. CDR3 DNA: TGTGCCATCAGTGATTCCCAAGCTGGCTACACCTTC.

The J gene is TRBJ2-7, the V gene TRBV30; 10 nucleotides agree with TRBD1. CDR1 is GTSNPN, CDR2 SVGIG, per germline (reference sequence). CDR3 length: 15 residues. Trimming removed 4 bases from V and 6 bases from J; junction bases left unmatched: 12. CDR3 sequence reads: CAWNLPGQGKREQYF. The CDR3 DNA is TGTGCCTGGAATTTACCGGGACAGGGGAAGCGCGAGCAGTACTTC. Full variable domain (outside the CDR3, taken from reference TRBV30 and TRBJ2-7): SQTIHQWPATLVQPVGSPLSLECTVEGTSNPNLYWYRQAAGRGLQLLFYSVGIGQISSEVPQNLSASRPQDRQFILSSKKLLLSDSGFYLCAWNLPGQGKREQYFGPGTRLTVT.

The V call is TRBV11-2, the J call TRBJ1-1, with 11 bases that match TRBD1. This CDR3 region has 16 residues. J lost 4 bases, V lost 4 bases, and 8 bases had no gene match. The germline gives CDR1 SGHAT, CDR2 FQNNGV. CDR3 in DNA: TGTGCCAGCAGCTCCCGGGACAGGGGGGTAGGCACTGAAGCTTTCTTT. It codes for CASSSRDRGVGTEAFF.

This chain connects TRBV28 to TRBJ1-6; tentatively, D is TRBD1 (5 bases). Trimming took off 5 bases at V and 14 bases at J, with 22 bases between the two ends. Per germline, CDR1 MDHEN and CDR2 SYDVKM. This CDR3 region has 15 residues. The DNA for the CDR3 is TGTGCCAGCAGTGCGGAGCCGGGACCGTATGTCACCCTCCACTTT. This codes for CASSAEPGPYVTLHF.

The chain carries TRBV7-9 and TRBJ1-1, with D unclear. Germline loops: CDR1 SEHNR, CDR2 FQNEAQ (reference sequence). The CDR3 totals 15 residues. Trimming stripped 5 bases from V and 1 base from J, with 14 bases between. The DNA for the CDR3 is TGTGCCAGCAGCCCTCCGAGCGGACCGAACACTGAAGCTTTCTTT. This encodes CASSPPSGPNTEAFF.

The CDR3 coding sequence is TGCGCCAGCAGCTTGGGTCTCGACTCCTACGAGCAGTACTTC. It specifies CASSLGLDSYEQYF. The chain joins TRBV5-1 to TRBJ2-7; D uncertain. Germline CDR1 and CDR2: SGHRS and YFSETQ. CDR3 length: 14 residues. The germline V and J ends were trimmed by 0 bases and 0 bases, with 7 bases remaining between them.

The chain links TRBV5-1 to TRBJ1-1; D remains ambiguous. This CDR3 is built from 14 residues. Trimming took 3 bases from V and 3 from J, leaving 12 bases between them. CDR1 is SGHRS and CDR2 is YFSETQ in the germline V gene. The CDR3 is CASSSHPMDTEAFF. CDR3 nucleotides: TGCGCCAGCAGCTCACACCCAATGGACACTGAAGCTTTCTTT.

V and J are TRBV4-1 and TRBJ1-6, with 7 bases fitting TRBD1. The V segment lost 3 bases and the J segment 7 bases; nucleotides outside the gene matches: 9. The CDR3 loop spans 16 amino acids. Per germline, CDR1 MGHRA and CDR2 YSYEKL. CDR3 DNA: TGCGCCAGCAGCCAGATCCCACAGGGGAGGAATTCACCCCTCCACTTT. Protein: CASSQIPQGRNSPLHF.

Only one count was recorded for this clone. This chain uses TRBV7-2 with TRBJ1-1; TRBD1 agrees at 9 bases. This CDR3 is built from 15 residues. J lost 3 bases, V lost 5 bases, and 7 bases had no gene match. Germline CDR1 reads SGHTA; CDR2 reads FQGNSA. The CDR3 is CASSLQQGAHTEAFF. DNA of the CDR3: TGTGCCAGCAGCCTTCAACAGGGGGCCCACACTGAAGCTTTCTTT.

The genes are TRBV27 and TRBJ2-2, with TRBD1 matching over 8 bases. CDR3 size: 16 residues. Germline-derived CDR1 and CDR2 are MNHEY and SMNVEV (reference sequence). The V and J ends lost 3 bases and 3 bases, in that order; junction bases with no gene match: 6. The CDR3 loop is CASSLLDRAYTGELFF. The CDR3 DNA reads TGTGCCAGCAGTTTGCTGGACAGGGCGTACACCGGGGAGCTGTTTTTT.

CDR3 amino acids: CASSISPLGGAFTDTQYF. In DNA, the CDR3 is TGTGCCAGTAGTATTTCCCCCCTGGGAGGGGCCTTTACAGATACGCAGTATTTT. V usage is TRBV19 and J usage is TRBJ2-3, with 7 bases matching TRBD2. The CDR3 contains 18 residues. Germline CDR1 is LNHDA and CDR2 is SQIVND (reference sequence). With 3 bases clipped from V and 3 bases from J, the junction kept 15 bases outside the gene matches.

V usage is TRBV6-1 and J usage is TRBJ2-3, with D possibly TRBD2 on 5 matching bases. Germline V CDR1 and CDR2: MNHNS, SASEGT. The CDR3 totals 12 residues. The V end was cut by 6 bases, the J end by 7 bases, with 11 bases between. The CDR3 reads CASSRWENTQYF. Written as DNA, the CDR3 is TGTGCCAGCAGCCGATGGGAGAATACGCAGTATTTT.

J is TRBJ1-2 and V is TRBV29-1; D is perhaps TRBD1 (5 bases). Germline assignment: CDR1 SQVTM and CDR2 ANQGSEA. The CDR3 sequence is 11 residues long. Trimming pared 6 bases from V and 4 bases from J, leaving 9 bases between. CDR3 protein: CSVPGSYGYTF. The DNA for the CDR3 is TGCAGCGTCCCAGGGTCCTATGGCTACACCTTC.

The rearrangement joins TRBV5-1 to TRBJ2-5, with TRBD2 matching 11 bases. The end of the DNA fits TRBJ2-7 better, so the J call may be wrong. The CDR3 covers 17 residues. CDR1 and CDR2 from the germline V gene are SGHRS and YFSETQ. CDR3 nucleotide sequence: TGCGCCAGCAGCTTAAGTACTAGCGGGAGTATTTTCTACGAGCAGTACTTC. Translation: CASSLSTSGSIFYEQYF.

This clone was counted once. The chain joins TRBV5-1 to TRBJ2-4, with D perhaps matching TRBD1 or TRBD2 (5 bases each). Germline V lookup: CDR1 SGHRS, CDR2 YFSETQ. V was clipped by 5 bases and J by 1 base, with 13 bases between them. The length of the CDR3 is 15 residues. CDR3 nucleotides: TGCGCCAGCAGGGGGACCGACTCCGCCAAAAACATTCAGTACTTC. It is translated as CASRGTDSAKNIQYF.

The genes are TRBV11-3 and TRBJ1-1; TRBD1 is a possible D gene (5 bases). The CDR3 length is 13 residues. Trimming pared 4 bases from V and 6 bases from J, leaving 12 bases between. The germline V gene has CDR1 SGHNT and CDR2 YENEEA. CDR3 in DNA: TGTGCCAGCAGCTCCGAGTGGGGGGCTGAAGCTTTCTTT. It translates to CASSSEWGAEAFF.

This chain joins TRBV5-1 and TRBJ2-1; unclear D gene. Per germline, CDR1 SGHRS and CDR2 YFSETQ. CDR3 length equals 15 residues. V was trimmed by 2 bases and J by 0 bases, leaving 9 bases between them. This chain's CDR3 is CASSLTPNSYNEQFF. For the CDR3, the DNA is TGCGCCAGCAGCTTAACCCCCAACTCCTACAATGAGCAGTTCTTC. The entire variable domain, with the rest obtained from reference TRBV5-1 and TRBJ2-1, is as follows: KAGVTQTPRYLIKTRGQQVTLSCSPISGHRSVSWYQQTPGQGLQFLFEYFSETQRNKGNFPGRFSGRQFSNSRSEMNVSTLELGDSALYLCASSLTPNSYNEQFFGPGTRLTVL.